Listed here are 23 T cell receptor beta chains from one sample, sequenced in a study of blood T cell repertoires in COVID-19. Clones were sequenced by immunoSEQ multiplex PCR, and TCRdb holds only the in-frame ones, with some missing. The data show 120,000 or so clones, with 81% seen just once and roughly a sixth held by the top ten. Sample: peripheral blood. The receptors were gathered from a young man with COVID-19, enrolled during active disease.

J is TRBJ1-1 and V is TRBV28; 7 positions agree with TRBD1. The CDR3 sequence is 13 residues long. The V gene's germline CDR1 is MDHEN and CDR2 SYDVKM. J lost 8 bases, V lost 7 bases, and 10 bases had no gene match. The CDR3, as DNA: TGTGCCAGCACCTTGGACAGGCCTATAGAAGCTTTCTTT. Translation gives CASTLDRPIEAFF.

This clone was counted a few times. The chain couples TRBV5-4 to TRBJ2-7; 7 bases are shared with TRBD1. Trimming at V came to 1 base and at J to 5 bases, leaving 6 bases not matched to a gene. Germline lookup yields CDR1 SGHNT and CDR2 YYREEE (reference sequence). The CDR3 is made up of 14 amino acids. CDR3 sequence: CASSLTGVPNEQYF. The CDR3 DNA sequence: TGTGCCAGCAGCTTGACAGGGGTGCCGAACGAGCAGTACTTC.

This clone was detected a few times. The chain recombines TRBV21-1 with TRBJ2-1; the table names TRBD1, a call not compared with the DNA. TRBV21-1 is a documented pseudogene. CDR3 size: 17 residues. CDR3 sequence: CASRAPRDRSSYNEQFF. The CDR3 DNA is TGTGCCAGCAGGGCCCCCCGGGACAGGAGCTCCTACAATGAGCAGTTCTTC.

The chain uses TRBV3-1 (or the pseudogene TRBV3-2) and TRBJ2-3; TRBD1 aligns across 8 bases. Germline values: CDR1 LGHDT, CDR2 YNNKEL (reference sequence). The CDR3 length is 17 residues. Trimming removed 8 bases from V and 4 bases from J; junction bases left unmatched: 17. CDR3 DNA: TGTGCCAGCGAACCTGCCCTAGGACAGGGAAATTCAGATACGCAGTATTTT. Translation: CASEPALGQGNSDTQYF.

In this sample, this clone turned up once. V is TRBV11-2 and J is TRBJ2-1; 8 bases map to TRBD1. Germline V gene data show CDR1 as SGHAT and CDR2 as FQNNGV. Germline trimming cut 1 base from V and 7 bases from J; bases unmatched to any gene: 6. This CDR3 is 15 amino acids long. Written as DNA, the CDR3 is TGTGCCAGCAGCTTAGGGACAGGGTGGGTGAATGAGCAGTTCTTC. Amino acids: CASSLGTGWVNEQFF.

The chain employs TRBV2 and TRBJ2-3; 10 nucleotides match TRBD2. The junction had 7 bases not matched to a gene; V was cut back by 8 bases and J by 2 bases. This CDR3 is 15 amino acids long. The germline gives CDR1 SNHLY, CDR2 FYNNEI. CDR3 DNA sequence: TGTGCCAGCCTGTCTAGCGGGGGATCCACAGATACGCAGTATTTT. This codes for CASLSSGGSTDTQYF.

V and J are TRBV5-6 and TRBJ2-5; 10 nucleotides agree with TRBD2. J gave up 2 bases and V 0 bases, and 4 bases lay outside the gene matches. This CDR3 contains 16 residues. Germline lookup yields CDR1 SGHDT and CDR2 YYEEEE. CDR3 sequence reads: CASSLGTSGAQETQYF. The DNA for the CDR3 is TGTGCCAGCAGCTTGGGAACTAGCGGGGCGCAAGAGACCCAGTACTTC.

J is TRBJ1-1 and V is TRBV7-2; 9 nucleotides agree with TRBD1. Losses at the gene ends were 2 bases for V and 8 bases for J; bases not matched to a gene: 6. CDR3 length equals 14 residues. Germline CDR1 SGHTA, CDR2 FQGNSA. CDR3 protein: CASSLQPGQGEAFF. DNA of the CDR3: TGTGCCAGCAGCTTACAACCCGGACAGGGGGAAGCTTTCTTT.

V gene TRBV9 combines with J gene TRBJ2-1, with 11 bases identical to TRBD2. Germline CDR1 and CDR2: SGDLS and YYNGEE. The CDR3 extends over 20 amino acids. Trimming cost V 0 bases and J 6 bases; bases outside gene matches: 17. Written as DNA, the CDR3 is TGTGCCAGCAGCGTAGGGATTGGTGAGGGACTAGCGGAGAGATTCAATGAGCAGTTCTTC. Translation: CASSVGIGEGLAERFNEQFF.

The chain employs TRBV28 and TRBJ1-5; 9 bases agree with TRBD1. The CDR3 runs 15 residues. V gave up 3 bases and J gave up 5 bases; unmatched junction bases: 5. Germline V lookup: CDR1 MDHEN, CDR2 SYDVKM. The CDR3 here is CASSFRDRGDQPQHF. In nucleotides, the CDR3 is TGTGCCAGCAGTTTCCGCGACAGGGGGGATCAGCCCCAGCATTTT.

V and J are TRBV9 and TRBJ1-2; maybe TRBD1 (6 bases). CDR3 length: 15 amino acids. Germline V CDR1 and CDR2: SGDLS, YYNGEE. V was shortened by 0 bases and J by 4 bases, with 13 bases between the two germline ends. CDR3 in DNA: TGTGCCAGCAGCGTAGGTACAGGGCCCGGCTATGGCTACACCTTC. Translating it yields CASSVGTGPGYGYTF.

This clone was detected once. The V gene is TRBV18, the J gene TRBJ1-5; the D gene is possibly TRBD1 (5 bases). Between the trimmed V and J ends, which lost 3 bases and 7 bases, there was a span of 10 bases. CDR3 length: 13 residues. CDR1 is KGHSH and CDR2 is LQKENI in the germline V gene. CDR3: CASSPNTGQPQHF. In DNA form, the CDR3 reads TGTGCCAGCTCACCTAATACAGGCCAGCCCCAGCATTTT.

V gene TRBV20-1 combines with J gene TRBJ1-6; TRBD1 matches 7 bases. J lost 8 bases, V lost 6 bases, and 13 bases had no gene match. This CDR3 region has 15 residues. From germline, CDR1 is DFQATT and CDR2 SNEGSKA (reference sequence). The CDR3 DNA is TGCAGTGCCAGTGGAGGGGGCGAAGGGGATTCACCCCTCCACTTT. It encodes CSASGGGEGDSPLHF.

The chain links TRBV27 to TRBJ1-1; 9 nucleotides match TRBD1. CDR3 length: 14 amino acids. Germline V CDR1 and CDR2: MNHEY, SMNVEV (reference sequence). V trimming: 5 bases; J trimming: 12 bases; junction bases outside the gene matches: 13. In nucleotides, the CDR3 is TGTGCCAGCAGTGCCAGACAGGGGGTTTCAGGGTCTTTCTTT. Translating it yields CASSARQGVSGSFF.

As DNA, the CDR3 is TGTGCCAGCAGCTCGGGGGACAGGGGCGGCGATACGCAGTATTTT. It codes for CASSSGDRGGDTQYF. The genes are TRBV5-8 and TRBJ2-3, with 10 bases matching TRBD1. Germline CDR1 reads SGHTS; CDR2 reads YDEGEE. The CDR3 is made up of 15 amino acids. V lost 3 bases, J lost 6 bases, and 7 bases stayed unmatched.

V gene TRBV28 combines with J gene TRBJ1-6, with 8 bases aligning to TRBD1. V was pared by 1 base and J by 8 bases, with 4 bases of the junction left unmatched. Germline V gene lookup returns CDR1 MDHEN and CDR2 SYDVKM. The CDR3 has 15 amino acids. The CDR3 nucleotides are TGTGCCAGCAGTTTATCACAGGGGGGGCATTCACCCCTCCACTTT. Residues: CASSLSQGGHSPLHF.

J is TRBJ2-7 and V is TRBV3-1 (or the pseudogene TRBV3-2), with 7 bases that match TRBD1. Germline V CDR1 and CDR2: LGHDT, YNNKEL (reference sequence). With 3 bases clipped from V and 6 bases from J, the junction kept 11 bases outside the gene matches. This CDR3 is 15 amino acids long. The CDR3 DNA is TGTGCCAGCAGCCATGAACAGGGGTATCTGCTCGAGCAGTACTTC. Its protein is CASSHEQGYLLEQYF.

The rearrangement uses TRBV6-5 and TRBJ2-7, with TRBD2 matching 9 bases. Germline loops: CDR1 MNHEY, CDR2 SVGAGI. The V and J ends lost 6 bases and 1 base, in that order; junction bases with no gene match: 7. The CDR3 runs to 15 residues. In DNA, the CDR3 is TGTGCCAGCAGATCCGGGACTAGCCGATCCTACGAGCAGTACTTC. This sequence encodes CASRSGTSRSYEQYF.

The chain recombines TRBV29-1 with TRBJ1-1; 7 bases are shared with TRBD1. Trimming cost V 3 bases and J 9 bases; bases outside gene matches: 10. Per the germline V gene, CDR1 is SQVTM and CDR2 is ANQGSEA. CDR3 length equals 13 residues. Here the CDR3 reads CSVEGQSSGKAFF. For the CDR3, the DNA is TGCAGCGTTGAGGGACAGAGCTCGGGGAAAGCTTTCTTT.

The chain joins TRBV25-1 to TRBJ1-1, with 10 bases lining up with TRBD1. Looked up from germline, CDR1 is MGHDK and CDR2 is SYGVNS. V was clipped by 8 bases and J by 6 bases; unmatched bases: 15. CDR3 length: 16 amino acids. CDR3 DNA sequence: TGTGCCAGCGACTCATCCGGGACAGGGGATATCCCTGAAGCTTTCTTT. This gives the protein CASDSSGTGDIPEAFF.

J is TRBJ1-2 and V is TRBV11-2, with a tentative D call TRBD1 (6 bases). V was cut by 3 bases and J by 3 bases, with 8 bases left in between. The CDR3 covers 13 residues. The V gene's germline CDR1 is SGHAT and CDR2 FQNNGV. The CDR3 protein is CASSLDSDYGYTF. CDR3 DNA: TGTGCCAGCAGCTTGGACAGTGACTATGGCTACACCTTC.

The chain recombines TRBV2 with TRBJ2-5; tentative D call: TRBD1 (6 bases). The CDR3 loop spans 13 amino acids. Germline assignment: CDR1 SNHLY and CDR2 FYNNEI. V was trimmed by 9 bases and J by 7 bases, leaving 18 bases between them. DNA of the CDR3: TGTGCCAGTAGCCGGGACATGTTCGGGACCCAGTACTTC. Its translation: CASSRDMFGTQYF.

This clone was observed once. The CDR3, as DNA: TGTGCCAGCAGCTTAAGAGGAGGGAGAGGCTACACCTTC. This sequence encodes CASSLRGGRGYTF. V is TRBV7-9 and J is TRBJ1-2; D not certain. Trimming removed 2 bases at V and 8 bases at J, with 12 bases between. Per the germline V gene, CDR1 is SEHNR and CDR2 is FQNEAQ (reference sequence). The CDR3 is made up of 13 amino acids.